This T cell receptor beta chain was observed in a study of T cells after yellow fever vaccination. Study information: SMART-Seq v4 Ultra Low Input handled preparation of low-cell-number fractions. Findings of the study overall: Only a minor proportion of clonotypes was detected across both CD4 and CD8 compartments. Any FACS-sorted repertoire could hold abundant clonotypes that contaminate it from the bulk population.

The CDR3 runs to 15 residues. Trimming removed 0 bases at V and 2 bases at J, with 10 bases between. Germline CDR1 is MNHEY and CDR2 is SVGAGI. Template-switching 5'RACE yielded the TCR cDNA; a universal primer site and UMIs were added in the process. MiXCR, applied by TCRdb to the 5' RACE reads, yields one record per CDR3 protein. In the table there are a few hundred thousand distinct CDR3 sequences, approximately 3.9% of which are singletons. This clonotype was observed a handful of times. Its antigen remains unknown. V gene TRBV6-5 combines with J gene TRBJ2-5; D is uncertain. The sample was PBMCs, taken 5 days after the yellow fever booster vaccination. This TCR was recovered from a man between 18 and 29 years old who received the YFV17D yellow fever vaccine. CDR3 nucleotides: TGTGCCAGCAGTTACTCTAGGCTTCTGCAAGAGACCCAGTACTTC. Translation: CASSYSRLLQETQYF.